This section outlines one TCR beta chain sequence together with its context. In the original analysis: By means of reference gene primer amplification, nucleated cell counts were estimated. TCRdb's table, derived via immunoSEQ multiplex PCR, lists solely in-frame clones and lacks some. V and J calls and clone size are as listed in that table; D and trimming were resolved from the DNA. The sample has around 250,000 clones; approximately 82% are singletons. CDR1 and CDR2 from the germline V gene are LNHDA and SQIVND (reference sequence). CDR3 length: 16 amino acids. Deletions cut 4 bases from V and 1 base from J, with 16 bases between. These data are taken from a study of blood T cell repertoires in COVID-19.

V usage is TRBV19 and J usage is TRBJ2-5; D possibly corresponds to TRBD2 (6 bases). This TCR derives from a woman older than 75 with acute or convalescent COVID-19. The sequenced sample consisted of peripheral blood. The CDR3: CASSNTPTRFQETQYF. The DNA of the CDR3 is TGTGCCAGTAGTAATACTCCGACTAGGTTCCAAGAGACCCAGTACTTC.